This T cell receptor (beta chain) was observed in a study of read filtering for tumor transcriptome and immune sequencing. Study as a whole: R-ISS stage counts were eight or nine for I, around 17 for II, 6 or 7 for III. After DNase treatment, RNA was made into whole-transcriptome libraries. Study-wide findings and caveats: Without single-read clonotypes, shared clonotype proportions correlated more between IR-seq and RNA-seq.

Molecular barcoded adaptors covering alpha/delta and beta/gamma chains were used on approximately 400 ng RNA. TCRdb reprocessed the reads with MiXCR, giving one entry per CDR3 protein. The repertoire includes 20,000 to 25,000 distinct CDR3 sequences, 12% to 15% of them detected once, and around 66% sits in the top ten. The table lists this clonotype with many counts. No antigen is known for it. Germline V gene lookup returns CDR1 DFQATT and CDR2 SNEGSKA (reference sequence). The CDR3 loop spans 14 amino acids. V was clipped by 6 bases and J by 3 bases; unmatched bases: 8. The specimen sequenced was a population of CD138-negative cells sorted from bone marrow. The clonotype originates from a donor at least 40 years old with multiple myeloma. The chain has TRBV20-1 and TRBJ2-7; 10 positions match TRBD2. In DNA form, the CDR3 reads TGCAGTGCGCGAAAGGGACTAGCGTACTACGAGCAGTACTTC. Translating it yields CSARKGLAYYEQYF.